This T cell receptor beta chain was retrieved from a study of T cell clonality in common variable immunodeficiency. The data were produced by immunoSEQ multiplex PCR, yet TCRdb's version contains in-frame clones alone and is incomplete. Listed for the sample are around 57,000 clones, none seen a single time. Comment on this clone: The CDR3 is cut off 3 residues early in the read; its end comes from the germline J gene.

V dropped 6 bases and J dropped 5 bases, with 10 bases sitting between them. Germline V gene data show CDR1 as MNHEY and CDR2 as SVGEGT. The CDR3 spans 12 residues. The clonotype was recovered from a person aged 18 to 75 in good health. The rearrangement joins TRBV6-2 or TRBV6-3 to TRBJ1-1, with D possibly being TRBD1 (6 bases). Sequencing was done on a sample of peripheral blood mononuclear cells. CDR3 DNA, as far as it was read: TGTGCCAGCAGCCACAGGGAAACTGAA. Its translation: CASSHRETE. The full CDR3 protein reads CASSHRETEAFF.